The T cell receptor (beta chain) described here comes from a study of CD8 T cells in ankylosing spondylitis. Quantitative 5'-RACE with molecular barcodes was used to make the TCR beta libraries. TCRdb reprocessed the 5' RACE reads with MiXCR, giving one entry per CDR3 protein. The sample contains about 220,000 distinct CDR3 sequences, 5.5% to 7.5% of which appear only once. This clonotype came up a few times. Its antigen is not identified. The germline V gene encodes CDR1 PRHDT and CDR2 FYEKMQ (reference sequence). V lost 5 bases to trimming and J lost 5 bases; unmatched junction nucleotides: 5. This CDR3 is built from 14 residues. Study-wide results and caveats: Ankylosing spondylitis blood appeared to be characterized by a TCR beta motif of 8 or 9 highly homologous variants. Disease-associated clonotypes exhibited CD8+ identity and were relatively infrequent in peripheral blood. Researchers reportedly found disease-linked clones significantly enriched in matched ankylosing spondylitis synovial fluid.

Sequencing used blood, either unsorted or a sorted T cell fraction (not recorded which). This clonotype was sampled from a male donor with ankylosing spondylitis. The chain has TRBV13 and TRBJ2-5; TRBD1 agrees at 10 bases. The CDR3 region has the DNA TGTGCCAGCAGCGAAGACAGGGGGCCTGAGACCCAGTACTTC. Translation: CASSEDRGPETQYF.